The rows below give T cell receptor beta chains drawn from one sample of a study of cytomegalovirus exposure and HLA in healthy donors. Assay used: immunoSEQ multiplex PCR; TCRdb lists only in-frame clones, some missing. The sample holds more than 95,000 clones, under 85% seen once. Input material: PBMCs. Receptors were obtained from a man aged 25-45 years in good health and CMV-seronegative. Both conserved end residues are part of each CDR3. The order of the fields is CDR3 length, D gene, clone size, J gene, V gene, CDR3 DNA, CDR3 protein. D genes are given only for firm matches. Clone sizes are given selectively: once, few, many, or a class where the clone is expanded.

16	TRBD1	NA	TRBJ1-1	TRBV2	TGTGCCAGCATGGGGGACCGACAGGGGGGGAACACTGAAGCTTTCTTT	CASMGDRQGGNTEAFF
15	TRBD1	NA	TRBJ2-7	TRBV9	TGTGCCAGCAGCCCACGGACAGGGCTCGGCTACGAGCAGTACTTC	CASSPRTGLGYEQYF
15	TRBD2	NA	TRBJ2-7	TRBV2	TGTGCCAGCATTGTGGAGGCGGGAGCCACCTACGAGCAGTACTTC	CASIVEAGATYEQYF
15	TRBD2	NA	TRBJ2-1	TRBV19	TGTGCCAGTAGTATGCTGGCTAGCGGGGAAGATGAGCAGTTCTTC	CASSMLASGEDEQFF
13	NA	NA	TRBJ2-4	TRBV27	TGTGCCAGCAGTTTATCAGGGGTTTGGATTCAGTACTTC	CASSLSGVWIQYF
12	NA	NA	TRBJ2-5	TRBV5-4	TGTGCCAGCAGTTACAGGGAAGAGACCCAGTACTTC	CASSYREETQYF
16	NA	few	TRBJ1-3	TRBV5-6	TGTGCCAGCAGCTTGCCCGGGGTCGGGACTGGAAACACCATATATTTT	CASSLPGVGTGNTIYF
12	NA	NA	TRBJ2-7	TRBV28	TGTGCCAGCAGTTTCGCGGGGTACGAGCAGTACTTC	CASSFAGYEQYF
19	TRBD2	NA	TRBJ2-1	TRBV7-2	TGTGCCAGCAGCTTACCCTTCCCCGGACTAGCGGGGGCGGGGAATGAGCAGTTCTTC	CASSLPFPGLAGAGNEQFF
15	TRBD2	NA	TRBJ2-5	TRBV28	TGTGCCAGCCGCGGGGGACTAGCGGGACAAGAGACCCAGTACTTC	CASRGGLAGQETQYF
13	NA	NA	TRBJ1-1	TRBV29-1	TGCAGCGGCAGGCTACAGGGTTGGACTGAAGCTTTCTTT	CSGRLQGWTEAFF
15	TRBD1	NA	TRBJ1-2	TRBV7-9	TGTGCCAGCAGCTTAGGGAGGGACAGTAACTATGGCTACACCTTC	CASSLGRDSNYGYTF
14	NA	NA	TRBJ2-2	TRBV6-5	TGTGCCAGCAGTTGGAACTCTCAGGCCGGGGAGCTGTTTTTT	CASSWNSQAGELFF
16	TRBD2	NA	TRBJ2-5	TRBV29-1	TGCAGCGTTGATTCTTCGGGACTAGCGGGGCAAGAGACCCAGTACTTC	CSVDSSGLAGQETQYF
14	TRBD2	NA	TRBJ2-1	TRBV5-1	TGCGCCAGCAGCCGCGGGGGGGAAGACGATGAGCAGTTCTTC	CASSRGGEDDEQFF
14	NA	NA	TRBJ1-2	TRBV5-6	TGTGCCAGCAGCTTGGAAGGGGCAGGTCGGGGCTACACCTTC	CASSLEGAGRGYTF
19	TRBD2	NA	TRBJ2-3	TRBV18	TGTGCCAGCTCCCTGGTAGCGGGGGTCTCCCTTACTAGCACAGATACGCAGTATTTT	CASSLVAGVSLTSTDTQYF
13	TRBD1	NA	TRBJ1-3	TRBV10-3	TGTGCCATCGCACAGGGGGAGGGAAACACCATATATTTT	CAIAQGEGNTIYF
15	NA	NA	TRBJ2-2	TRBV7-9	TGTGCCAGCAGCCCTCTGGCGGGGAGCACCGGGGAGCTGTTTTTT	CASSPLAGSTGELFF
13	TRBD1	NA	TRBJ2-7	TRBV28	TGTGCCAGCAGTGATGCAGGGGGCGGAGAGCAGTACTTC	CASSDAGGGEQYF
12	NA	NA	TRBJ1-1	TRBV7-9	TGTGCCAGCAGTGCAGGGAACACTGAAGCTTTCTTT	CASSAGNTEAFF
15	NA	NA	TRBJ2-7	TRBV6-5	TGTGCCAGCAGCCGAACCTCGGACTCGTCACGCGAGCAGTACTTC	CASSRTSDSSREQYF
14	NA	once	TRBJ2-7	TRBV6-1	TGTGCCAGCATTATGGACAGCGGATTCTACGAGCAGTACTTC	CASIMDSGFYEQYF
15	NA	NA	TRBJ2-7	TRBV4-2	TGTGCCAGCAGCCCGAGTTTTACGGGAAACTACGAGCAGTACTTC	CASSPSFTGNYEQYF
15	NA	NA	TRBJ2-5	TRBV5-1	TGCGCCAGCAGCTTGGTTCCAGGTCTCCAAGAGACCCAGTACTTC	CASSLVPGLQETQYF
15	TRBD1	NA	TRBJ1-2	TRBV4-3	TGCGCCAGCAGCCAAGATTTGACAGGGATATATGGCTACACCTTC	CASSQDLTGIYGYTF
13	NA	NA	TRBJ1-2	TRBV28	TGTGCCAGCAGCCAAGACAGCCTCTATGGCTACACCTTC	CASSQDSLYGYTF
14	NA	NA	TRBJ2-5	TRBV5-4	TGTGCCAGCAGCTCCCCGGGTTACCAAGAGACCCAGTACTTC	CASSSPGYQETQYF
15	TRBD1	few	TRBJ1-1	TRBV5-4	TGTGCCAGCAGCCTGGGGGGACAGGGGGACCGAGAAGCTTTCTTT	CASSLGGQGDREAFF
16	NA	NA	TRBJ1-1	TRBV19	TGTGCCGCCTCTGCACACAGAGAAAGAATGAACACTGAAGCTTTCTTT	CAASAHRERMNTEAFF
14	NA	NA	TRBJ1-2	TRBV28	TGTGCCAGCAGTCCTGAGCAGGGGTCCTCCGGCTACACCTTC	CASSPEQGSSGYTF
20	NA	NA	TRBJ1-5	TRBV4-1	TGCGCCAGCAGCCAAGATCCCCGGGACACGCAACTTTATAGCAATCAGCCCCAGCATTTT	CASSQDPRDTQLYSNQPQHF
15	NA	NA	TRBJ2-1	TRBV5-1	TGCGCCAGCAGCTTGGTTGGCGGGATCTACAATGAGCAGTTCTTC	CASSLVGGIYNEQFF
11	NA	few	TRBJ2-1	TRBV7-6	TGTGCCAGCAGCTCTCCGAATGAGCAGTTCTTC	CASSSPNEQFF
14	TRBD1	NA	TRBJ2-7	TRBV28	TGTGCCAGCAGTCCCCCGGGACAGCCCTACGAGCAGTACTTC	CASSPPGQPYEQYF
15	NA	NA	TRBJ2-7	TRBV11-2	TGTGCCAGCAGCTTAGCGACAGCTCTTAAAAACGAGCAGTACTTC	CASSLATALKNEQYF
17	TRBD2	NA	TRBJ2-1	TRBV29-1	TGCAGCGTCCTCCCCTCTAGCGGGAGAAACTCCTACAATGAGCAGTTCTTC	CSVLPSSGRNSYNEQFF
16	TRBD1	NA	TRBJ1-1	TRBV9	TGTGCCAGCAGCCCCCAGACAGGGGCAACTGGGGCTGAAGCTTTCTTT	CASSPQTGATGAEAFF
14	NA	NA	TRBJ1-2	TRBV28	TGTGCCAGCAGTTCGGGCACAGGGAACTATGGCTACACCTTC	CASSSGTGNYGYTF
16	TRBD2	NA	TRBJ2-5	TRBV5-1	TGCGCCAGCAGCTTGGCTCTAGCGGGAACCCAAGAGACCCAGTACTTC	CASSLALAGTQETQYF
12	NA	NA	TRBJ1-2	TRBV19	TGTGCCAGTAGTATGGAAGGGGATGGCTACACCTTC	CASSMEGDGYTF
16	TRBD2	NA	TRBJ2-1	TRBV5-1	TGCGCCAGCAGCCAACTGACTAGCGGGGGGGCTCAGGAGCAGTTCTTC	CASSQLTSGGAQEQFF
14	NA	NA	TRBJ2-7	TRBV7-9	TGTGCCAGCAGCTTAGCGAGGACAGACGGCGAGCAGTACTTC	CASSLARTDGEQYF
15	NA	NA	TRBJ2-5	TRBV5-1	TGCGCCAGCAGCTTGGTCCAGGGGGGACAAGAGACCCAGTACTTC	CASSLVQGGQETQYF
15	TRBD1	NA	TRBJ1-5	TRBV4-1	TGCGCCAGCAGCCAAGGGCAGGGGGTATCTCAGCCCCAGCATTTT	CASSQGQGVSQPQHF
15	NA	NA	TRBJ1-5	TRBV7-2	TGTGCCAGCAGCACTAGGGCGATGAGCAATCAGCCCCAGCATTTT	CASSTRAMSNQPQHF
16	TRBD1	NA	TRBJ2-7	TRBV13	TGTGCCAGCAGCTTAGCACTTGGGACAGGTTCCTACGAGCAGTACTTC	CASSLALGTGSYEQYF
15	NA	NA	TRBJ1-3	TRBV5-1	TGCGCCAGCAGCTCGGAACAGGCGTCTGGAAACACCATATATTTT	CASSSEQASGNTIYF
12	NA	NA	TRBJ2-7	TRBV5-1	TGCGCCAGCAGTGACGTACCGGGGGAGCAGTACTTC	CASSDVPGEQYF
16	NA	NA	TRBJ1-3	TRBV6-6	TGTGCCAGCAGTTCGGCCGGGACTCTCTCTGGAAACACCATATATTTT	CASSSAGTLSGNTIYF
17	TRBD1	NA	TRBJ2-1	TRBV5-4	TGTGCCAGCAGCTATATTACCGGGACAGGCAATCACAATGAGCAGTTCTTC	CASSYITGTGNHNEQFF
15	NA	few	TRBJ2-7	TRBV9	TGTGCCAGCAGCCGTGGGGTCACAGGGTCCTACGAGCAGTACTTC	CASSRGVTGSYEQYF
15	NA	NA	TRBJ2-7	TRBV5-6	TGTGCCAGCAGCTTCGCGATAGGGGTCTCCTACGAGCAGTACTTC	CASSFAIGVSYEQYF
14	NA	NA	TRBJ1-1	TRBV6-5	TGTGCCAGCGGTATAGCAGGGAGGAGCGCTGAAGCTTTCTTT	CASGIAGRSAEAFF